This T cell receptor (beta chain) emerged from a study of early T cells in non-severe SARS-CoV-2 infection. TCRdb re-called the 5' RACE reads through MiXCR, storing one row per CDR3 protein. The data show about 28,000 distinct CDR3 sequences, with roughly 5.1% seen just once and 2.5% to 3% held by the top ten. V was pared by 2 bases and J by 2 bases, with 10 bases of the junction left unmatched. The CDR3 sequence is 19 residues long. Germline CDR1 and CDR2: MNHNY and SVGAGI (reference sequence). The sample holds many counts of this clonotype. This chain connects TRBV6-6 to TRBJ2-1, with 12 bases aligning to TRBD2. This receptor was identified in an adult who was a healthcare worker with PCR-confirmed SARS-CoV-2 infection or an uninfected control (not recorded which). Sample: whole blood. The CDR3 DNA follows: TGTGCCAGCAGTTACCTGAGCCTGACTAGCGGGAGCACCTACAATGAGCAGTTCTTC. Translation gives CASSYLSLTSGSTYNEQFF.